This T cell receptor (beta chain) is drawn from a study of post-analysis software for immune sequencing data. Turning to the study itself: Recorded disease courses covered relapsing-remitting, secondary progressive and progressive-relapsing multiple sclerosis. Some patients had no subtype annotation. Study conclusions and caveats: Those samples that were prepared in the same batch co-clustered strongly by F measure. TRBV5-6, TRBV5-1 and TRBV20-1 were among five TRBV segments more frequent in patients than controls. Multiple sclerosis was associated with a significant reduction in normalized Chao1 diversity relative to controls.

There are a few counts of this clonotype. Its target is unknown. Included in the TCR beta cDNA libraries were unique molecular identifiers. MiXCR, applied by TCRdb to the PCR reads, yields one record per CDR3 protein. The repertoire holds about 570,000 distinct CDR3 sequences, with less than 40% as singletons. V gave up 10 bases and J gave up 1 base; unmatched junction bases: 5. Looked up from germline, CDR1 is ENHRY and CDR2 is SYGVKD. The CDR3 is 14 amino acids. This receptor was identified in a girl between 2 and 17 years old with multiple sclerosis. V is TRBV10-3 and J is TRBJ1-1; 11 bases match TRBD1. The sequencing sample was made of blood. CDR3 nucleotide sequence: TGTGCCACCCAGGGACAGGGGGGGAACACTGAAGCTTTCTTT. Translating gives CATQGQGGNTEAFF.